The 11 T cell receptor beta chains below come from one sample, sequenced in a study of T cell responses to AZD1222 COVID-19 vaccine. Some clones are missing from TCRdb's copy, which holds only in-frame ones; the method was immunoSEQ multiplex PCR. The sample includes about 94,000 clones, 70% to 90% of them seen just once. Material: peripheral blood, obtained on day 0 of AZD1222 vaccination. The receptors here all came from an adult in good health.

This clone was seen just once. The chain is built from TRBV30 and TRBJ1-6; the D gene is possibly TRBD1 (5 bases). There are 14 residues in the CDR3. Germline CDR1 and CDR2: GTSNPN and SVGIG (reference sequence). V was shortened by 0 bases and J by 7 bases, with 10 bases between the two germline ends. Here the CDR3 reads CAWSVWGENSPLHF. The CDR3 region has the DNA TGTGCCTGGAGTGTTTGGGGGGAAAATTCACCCCTCCACTTT.

This clone occurred once. This chain links TRBV12-5 with TRBJ2-7; 8 nucleotides align to TRBD1. Germline V gene lookup returns CDR1 LGHNT and CDR2 FRNRAP. The CDR3 sequence is 17 residues long. J lost 0 bases, V lost 2 bases, and 9 bases had no gene match. The CDR3 nucleotides are TGTGCTAGTGGTTTGTTACGACAGGGGTCCTTCTCCTACGAGCAGTACTTC. Its translation: CASGLLRQGSFSYEQYF.

Only one count was recorded for this clone. V gene TRBV6-2 or TRBV6-3 combines with J gene TRBJ2-5; D gene unclear. Germline V gene sequence: CDR1 MNHEY, CDR2 SVGEGT. The CDR3 spans 14 residues. V lost 2 bases and J 5 bases, leaving 12 bases between the germline ends. As DNA, the CDR3 is TGTGCCAGCAGTTACGCACCTAAGTCTGAGACCCAGTACTTC. The encoded protein is CASSYAPKSETQYF.

The CDR3 sequence: CASSTGGSNQPQHF. CDR3 coding DNA: TGTGCCAGCAGCACCGGGGGGAGCAATCAGCCCCAGCATTTT. The chain employs TRBV28 and TRBJ1-5, with D possibly TRBD1 on 5 matching bases. Germline V gene lookup returns CDR1 MDHEN and CDR2 SYDVKM. V was shortened by 6 bases and J by 1 base, with 10 bases between the two germline ends. The CDR3 has 14 residues.

This clone was seen only a few times. The genes are TRBV7-9 and TRBJ1-6, with D possibly matching TRBD1 (5 bases). The CDR3 has 13 residues. V was cut by 5 bases and J by 10 bases, with 12 bases left in between. Germline CDR1 SEHNR, CDR2 FQNEAQ (reference sequence). The CDR3 DNA follows: TGTGCCAGCAGCGCTGCAGGGCGCTCACCCCTCCACTTT. Residues: CASSAAGRSPLHF.

The V gene is TRBV6-5, the J gene TRBJ1-4; 7 bases match TRBD1. The CDR3 extends over 14 amino acids. V shed 6 bases and J 7 bases; nucleotides not matched to a gene: 8. Germline V lookup: CDR1 MNHEY, CDR2 SVGAGI. CDR3 DNA: TGTGCCAGCAGCCTAGGGGGCGCATCTGAAAAACTGTTTTTT. Translated, it gives CASSLGGASEKLFF.

This clone was picked up one time. The chain links TRBV6-5 to TRBJ2-2; no clear D. V was shortened by 3 bases and J by 4 bases, with 9 bases between the two germline ends. This CDR3 region has 14 residues. Germline CDR1 and CDR2: MNHEY and SVGAGI. CDR3 sequence: CASSYGWGTGELFF. DNA of the CDR3: TGTGCCAGCAGTTATGGGTGGGGCACCGGGGAGCTGTTTTTT.

V is TRBV7-2 and J is TRBJ1-2; 10 bases fit TRBD1. Germline V gene lookup returns CDR1 SGHTA and CDR2 FQGNSA. After removal of 4 bases from V and 4 bases from J, the junction contained 3 bases not matched to a gene. The CDR3 totals 14 residues. The CDR3 bases are TGTGCCAGCAGCTGGGACAGGGGTTTCTATGGCTACACCTTC. Its protein is CASSWDRGFYGYTF.

The V and J genes are TRBV19 and TRBJ1-4, with D maybe TRBD1 (5 bases). V was cut by 5 bases and J by 4 bases, with 14 bases left in between. Germline lookup yields CDR1 LNHDA and CDR2 SQIVND (reference sequence). The CDR3 has 15 amino acids. The CDR3 DNA reads as TGTGCCAGTAGTGGGCCGGGACGGCTTAATGAAAAACTGTTTTTT. Amino acid sequence: CASSGPGRLNEKLFF. The complete variable domain, with remaining parts taken from reference TRBV19 and TRBJ1-4, reads DGGITQSPKYLFRKEGQNVTLSCEQNLNHDAMYWYRQDPGQGLRLIYYSQIVNDFQKGDIAEGYSVSREKKESFPLTVTSAQKNPTAFYLCASSGPGRLNEKLFFGSGTQLSVL.

This clone came up once. The chain has TRBV10-3 and TRBJ2-7, with D perhaps matching TRBD1 (6 bases). This CDR3 has 12 amino acids. The germline V and J ends were trimmed by 7 bases and 3 bases, with 10 bases remaining between them. From germline, CDR1 is ENHRY and CDR2 SYGVKD. The CDR3 DNA sequence: TGTGCCATCATGGACAGCTTCTACGAGCAGTACTTC. It is translated as CAIMDSFYEQYF.

This chain uses TRBV3-1 (or the pseudogene TRBV3-2) with TRBJ1-2; D call uncertain. The CDR3 contains 12 residues. V lost 2 bases and J lost 7, with 8 bases in between. Germline V lookup: CDR1 LGHDT, CDR2 YNNKEL (reference sequence). The CDR3 sequence is CASSQSTAGYTF. The CDR3 bases are TGTGCCAGCAGCCAATCAACGGCTGGCTACACCTTC.